This record covers a single T cell receptor beta chain. Its antigen is unknown. The sample originates from a study of OX40 agonist ivuxolimab in advanced cancers. Across the whole study: Patients got intravenous ivuxolimab at 0.01 to 10 mg/kg every 2 weeks. General study points: Partial responders treated at 0.1-3.0 mg/kg exhibited clonal expansion among the lowest measured.

Method: immunoSEQ multiplex PCR; TCRdb's copy keeps in-frame clones and lacks some. The table lists fewer than 85,000 clones, approximately 80% of them singletons. The sample was CD4+ or CD8+ T cells sorted from blood, taken in a trial of the OX40 agonist ivuxolimab. The clonotype originates from an adult with an advanced solid tumor such as melanoma, head and neck, liver or kidney cancer.

In DNA, the CDR3 is TGTGCCAGCAGCCAAGATTGGTTGGGGACTAGCGGGAGGAACACCGGGGAGCTGTTTTTT. It encodes CASSQDWLGTSGRNTGELFF. The chain uses TRBV4-2 and TRBJ2-2; 14 bases are a match to TRBD2. Germline V lookup: CDR1 LGHNA, CDR2 YNFKEQ. With 0 bases clipped from V and 1 base from J, the junction kept 7 bases outside the gene matches. CDR3 length equals 20 residues.